This passage covers 4 T cell receptor beta chains from one sample sequenced in a study of a mutant IDH1 vaccine in newly diagnosed glioma. Data came from immunoSEQ multiplex PCR; TCRdb stores just in-frame clones and leaves some out. The sample yields approximately 70,000 clones, approximately 80% seen once. Their antigens are not known. Time point denoted: week 23, last vaccination. Each dose of the vaccine consisted of 300 ug of mutant IDH1 20-mer peptide, with topical imiquimod. Source: PBMCs, taken from a glioma patient whose treatment included an IDH1 peptide vaccine. Receptors were obtained from a man between 18 and 29 years old with glioma.

This chain uses TRBV5-1 with TRBJ2-2; D gene ambiguous. This CDR3 is 16 amino acids long. The V and J ends lost 0 bases and 0 bases respectively, with 9 bases between them. The germline V gene encodes CDR1 SGHRS and CDR2 YFSETQ. The CDR3 DNA reads TGCGCCAGCAGCTTGGAGGGTGGCACGAACACCGGGGAGCTGTTTTTT. Its protein is CASSLEGGTNTGELFF.

V gene TRBV19 combines with J gene TRBJ1-1, with 11 bases matching TRBD1. Trimming removed 5 bases from V and 8 bases from J; junction bases left unmatched: 10. The CDR3 extends over 15 amino acids. Germline-derived CDR1 and CDR2 are LNHDA and SQIVND (reference sequence). The CDR3 DNA reads as TGTGCCAGTAGTTCATGGACAGGGGGCTCCGAGGAAGCTTTCTTT. The encoded protein is CASSSWTGGSEEAFF.

This chain links TRBV7-9 with TRBJ1-1; D is uncertain. The CDR3 is made up of 14 amino acids. V gave up 2 bases and J gave up 0 bases, with 7 bases separating them. The V gene's germline CDR1 is SEHNR and CDR2 FQNEAQ (reference sequence). The CDR3 region has the DNA TGTGCCAGCAGCTTAAACACGTTGAACACTGAAGCTTTCTTT. It translates to CASSLNTLNTEAFF.

This clone came up a few times. The chain combines TRBV5-6 with TRBJ1-1, with a possible D match to TRBD1 (5 bases). V was cut by 0 bases and J by 6 bases, with 6 bases left in between. CDR1 is SGHDT and CDR2 is YYEEEE in the germline V gene. CDR3 length: 12 amino acids. In DNA form, the CDR3 reads TGTGCCAGCAGCTTGGACAGGTCTGAAGCTTTCTTT. Translated: CASSLDRSEAFF.